What follows are 10 T cell receptor beta chains derived from one specimen sequenced in a study of tissue T cells after allogeneic stem cell transplantation. The protocol was immunoSEQ multiplex PCR, while the TCRdb copy is restricted to in-frame clones and leaves out a portion. In the table there are about 50,000 clones, roughly 73% of which are singletons. The sequenced sample was sorted cells pooled from one or two spleens. These receptors all come from a pool of C57BL/6 mice in good health.

Concerning this clone: Genes and germline are mouse. The CDR3 end falls 1 residue outside the read, so it is completed with the germline J gene. The genes are TRBV14 and TRBJ1-4; D is ambiguous. Germline V gives CDR1 SGHDT, CDR2 FRDEAV. Trimming took off 5 bases at V and 4 bases at J, with 9 bases between the two ends. This CDR3 is built from 13 residues. CDR3 sequence reads: CASSPDLNERLFF. Partial CDR3 DNA: TGTGCCAGCAGCCCGGACCTCAACGAAAGATTATTT.

This clone was found a few times. Gene and germline names: mouse. The sequenced fragment ends 1 residue before the CDR3 boundary, so the rest is inferred from the germline J gene. The rearrangement joins TRBV13-2 to TRBJ1-5, with TRBD1 as a possible D gene (6 bases). Trimming pared 1 base from V and 0 bases from J, leaving 11 bases between. CDR3 length: 16 residues. From germline, CDR1 is NNHNN and CDR2 SYGAGS (reference sequence). CDR3 protein: CASGDNRDNNNQAPLF. CDR3 DNA (partial): TGTGCCAGCGGTGATAACCGGGACAATAACAACCAGGCTCCGCTT.

This clone was observed a handful of times. Gene names are mouse gene names. The read comes to an end 1 residue before the CDR3 does, leaving the germline J gene to fill in the end. This chain uses TRBV13-2 with TRBJ1-1; 9 nucleotides line up with TRBD1. The CDR3 runs to 15 residues. CDR1 and CDR2 (germline): NNHNN, SYGAGS (reference sequence). V lost 0 bases, J lost 1 base, and 1 base stayed unmatched. The chain's CDR3 is CASGDAGQGNTEVFF. The CDR3 DNA, read in part, is TGTGCCAGCGGTGATGCGGGACAGGGGAACACAGAAGTCTTC.

This clone has just one count. Mouse gene names and germline throughout. Sequencing ends 1 residue short of the CDR3 end; the germline J gene provides the rest. This sequence joins TRBV19 and TRBJ2-3; 12 bases are shared with TRBD2. There are 16 residues in the CDR3. Germline CDR1 FNHDT, CDR2 SITEND (reference sequence). V shed 5 bases, J shed 2 bases, and the junction held 6 bases outside the gene matches. The sequenced part of the CDR3 DNA is TGTGCCAGCAGGGACTGGGGGGGTCAGCTTGCAGAAACGCTGTAT. Amino acids: CASRDWGGQLAETLY. The CDR3 as a whole reads CASRDWGGQLAETLYF.

Only a few counts were recorded for this clone. Gene and germline names: mouse. The read gets to within 1 residue of the CDR3 end, and the germline J gene fills in the rest. V gene TRBV3 combines with J gene TRBJ2-7; 13 bases match TRBD2. Germline CDR1 reads SNHLY; CDR2 reads FYNGKV (reference sequence). Losses at the gene ends were 2 bases for V and 7 bases for J; bases not matched to a gene: 5. The CDR3 consists of 15 residues. Partial CDR3 DNA: TGTGCCAGCAGCTTAAGGACTGGGGGGGCGGGGGAACAGTAC. Amino acid sequence: CASSLRTGGAGEQY. In full, the CDR3 reads CASSLRTGGAGEQYF.

The sample holds one count of this clone. The gene names given are mouse names. From the germline J gene comes the end of the CDR3, since the read stops 1 residue before it. The chain combines TRBV13-1 with TRBJ1-6, with D perhaps TRBD1 (6 bases). TRBJ1-6 falls under the ORF class, with uncertain function. Germline CDR1 is NSHNY and CDR2 is SYGAGN. The CDR3 has 15 amino acids. Deletions cut 0 bases from V and 7 bases from J, with 11 bases between. The CDR3 bases that were read are TGTGCCAGCAGTGATGGGGGGGCTATAAATTCGCCCCTCTAC. Residues: CASSDGGAINSPLY. The CDR3 in its entirety is CASSDGGAINSPLYF.

On this clone: The genes are named according to mouse. The CDR3 end falls 1 residue outside the read, so it is completed with the germline J gene. The V call is TRBV16, the J call TRBJ2-4, with 8 bases matching TRBD2. Germline trimming cut 5 bases from V and 5 bases from J; bases unmatched to any gene: 3. Looked up from germline, CDR1 is SGHSA and CDR2 is FRNQAP. The CDR3 loop spans 13 amino acids. The part of the CDR3 DNA that was read is TGTGCAAGCAGCCTACTGGGGGCAAACACCTTGTAC. It codes for CASSLLGANTLY. The whole CDR3 reads CASSLLGANTLYF.

Comments on this clone: Any gene name here is a mouse gene name. The read ends 1 residue early relative to the CDR3; the germline J gene fills the gap. The chain recombines TRBV19 with TRBJ1-1, with unresolved D. The CDR3 length is 12 residues. The ends were cut back, 4 bases at V and 0 bases at J, with 4 bases in the middle. CDR1 FNHDT and CDR2 SITEND come from the germline V gene (reference sequence). Partial CDR3 DNA: TGTGCCAGCAGTCGACAGAACACAGAAGTCTTC. Protein: CASSRQNTEVF. Given in full, the CDR3 is CASSRQNTEVFF. The whole variable domain, filled in from reference TRBV19 and TRBJ1-1, reads GGIITQTPKFLIGQEGQKLTLKCQQNFNHDTMYWYRQDSGKGLRLIYYSITENDLQKGDLSEGYDASREKKSSFSLTVTSAQKNEMAVFLCASSRQNTEVFFGKGTRLTVV.

With respect to this clone: The listed genes are named as in mouse. The read gets to within 1 residue of the CDR3 end, and the germline J gene fills in the rest. This chain joins TRBV3 and TRBJ2-1; 9 bases are a match to TRBD2. Germline assignment: CDR1 SNHLY and CDR2 FYNGKV (reference sequence). The CDR3 length is 15 residues. J was trimmed by 3 bases and V by 2 bases; bases with no gene match: 2. CDR3 amino acids: CASSLLLGGYAEQFF. CDR3 bases read: TGTGCCAGCAGCTTATTACTGGGGGGCTATGCTGAGCAGTTC.

Turning to this clone: Genes here carry mouse names. The read gets to within 1 residue of the CDR3 end, and the germline J gene fills in the rest. The chain has TRBV14 and TRBJ2-5, with TRBD2 as a possible D gene (6 bases). This CDR3 has 12 amino acids. In germline, CDR1 is SGHDT, CDR2 FRDEAV. The V end was cut by 4 bases, the J end by 6 bases, with 9 bases between. The covered CDR3 bases are TGTGCCAGCAGTCGACTGGAGGACACCCAGTAC. This sequence encodes CASSRLEDTQY. The full-length CDR3 reads as CASSRLEDTQYF. Full variable domain (remainder filled in from reference TRBV14 and TRBJ2-5): EAGVTQSPRYAVLQEGQAVSFWCDPISGHDTLYWYQQPRDQGPQLLVYFRDEAVIDNSQLPSDRFSAVRPKGTNSTLKIQSAKQGDTATYLCASSRLEDTQYFGPGTRLLVL.